This TCR beta chain was observed in a study of somatic mutations in cytotoxic T cells in rheumatoid arthritis. Findings and caveats of the study: Over 20% of CD8+ cells belonged to the largest CD8+ clone in about an eighth of the 65 patients.

Germline V CDR1 and CDR2: MNHEY, SMNVEV (reference sequence). This CDR3 spans 14 amino acids. The ends were cut back, 2 bases at V and 0 bases at J, with 5 bases in the middle. Positive selection using magnetic beads isolated the CD4+ and CD8+ cells (purity was checked by flow cytometry). Measured with immunoSEQ multiplex PCR; TCRdb has only the in-frame clones, and not every one. The repertoire holds fewer than 12,000 clones, approximately 80% seen once, with around 38% in the top ten. Concerning this clone itself: Its specificity is unknown.

The sample taken for sequencing was CD8+ T cells sorted from blood. The origin of this receptor is a man aged 55 to 70 in good health. The V and J genes are TRBV27 and TRBJ1-5; D ambiguous. The CDR3 DNA follows: TGTGCCAGCAGTTTAGCCGGTAGCAATCAGCCCCAGCATTTT. Translation gives CASSLAGSNQPQHF.